The subject of this entry is one T cell receptor beta chain. The target antigen is unknown. No infections or other immune events were documented during collection. This entry is derived from a study of identifying expanded T cells in peripheral blood. TCRdb's copy holds only in-frame clones and misses some; the assay was immunoSEQ multiplex PCR. The sample contains some 120,000 clones, approximately 80% of which appear only once. The study, taken as a whole, reports: Across healthy donors, higher total template counts meant significantly greater roughly two-week count variance. Roughly 1.1 clones differed between technical replicates, versus around 15 and 18 over time.

Trimming removed 1 base at V and 4 bases at J, with 14 bases between. Germline CDR1 is SGHVS and CDR2 is FQNEAQ. The CDR3 is 16 residues long. Sequenced sample: blood. The V and J genes are TRBV7-8 and TRBJ1-5; D is perhaps TRBD1 (5 bases). The sequence came from a person between 18 and 69 years old in good health. CDR3 DNA: TGTGCCAGCAGCTTAGTGGCGTGGGGCGGGAATCAGCCCCAGCATTTT. Residues: CASSLVAWGGNQPQHF.